This entry concerns a single T cell receptor beta chain. The target of this receptor is not known. Base qualities are not at hand, and no much larger clone is one base apart. The sample belongs to a study of blood T cell repertoires in COVID-19 (dated by TCRdb to 2018 to 2021). A note on the overall study: Collaborator samples came from the United States, Italy and Spain and covered acute and convalescent phases of COVID-19. Where available, HLA class I and class II types were taken from metadata supplied by the sample provider and were not determined by assay-based typing. A de-identified subject ID, COVID-19 status, age in years and sex were almost always included in the sample metadata. The samples were drawn from two sources: the first 160 participants of the ongoing ImmuneRACE study, and over 1,000 subjects contributed by 6 global collaborators. The material from the prospective study consisted of cDNA or gDNA derived from T cells, B-cell-depleted T cells, or PBMCs. A freely available public database, intended as a resource for researchers studying the immune response to SARS-CoV-2, is where the repertoires were released. Deeply sampled blood TCRbeta repertoires from subjects exposed to, actively infected with, or recovered from COVID-19 were included in the dataset.

Participants in the prospective study were enrolled through a virtual design, were aged roughly 18 to 95 years, and lived in roughly 26 United States geographic areas. To assign participants to cohorts, the prospective study relied on clinical history that participants themselves reported in a screening survey and a study questionnaire. Mobile phlebotomists in the prospective study collected whole blood, serum and a nasopharyngeal or oropharyngeal swab from every participant. Prospective study participants could optionally give additional blood draws and questionnaires over an approximately two-month period. Before DNA extraction, prospective study blood samples were shipped either frozen or at room temperature. Here is what the overall study found, with its caveats: The amount of clinical and demographic metadata varied by source and participant and was provided uncurated.

CDR3 length: 15 amino acids, cysteine to phenylalanine. Just the 45-base CDR3 DNA is kept, in frame starting at base 1. Trimming takes 1 base from V and 0 bases from J, and the germline ends sit 6 bases apart. The germline V gene yields SGHVS for CDR1 and FNYEAQ for CDR2. TCRbeta CDR3 regions were amplified from genomic DNA by means of the immunoSEQ Assay, a bias-controlled multiplex PCR. The paper's data handling went like this. The number of nucleated cells in each sample was estimated from the amplification of reference gene primers within the assay. To quantify the absolute abundance of each unique TCRbeta CDR3 rearrangement, sequence reads were collapsed and filtered. For each sample, productive Simpson clonality was calculated by taking the square root of Simpson's diversity index across productive rearrangements. TCRdb took this table from immuneACCESS and kept in-frame rearrangements with V and J called. Such tables lack part of the clones; where checked against another copy, unresolved V genes explain under half of the gap, and the rest is unexplained. The V and J calls and clone size come from that table; D and trimming were worked out from the DNA. For this sample the table gives about 82,000 clones, of which about 89% were detected only once. More than 0.95% of the sample is in the top ten clones.

The rearranged chain carries TRBV7-6 and TRBJ2-2, and TRBD2 may be the D gene, going by 5 matching bases. The receptor's source is a woman in her 50s with acute COVID-19. The source material was PBMCs or T cells enriched from blood (not recorded which). The CDR3 here reads CASSLVGTNTGELFF. In nucleotides, the sequence is TGTGCCAGCAGCTTAGTCGGGACGAACACCGGGGAGCTGTTTTTT.